These 28 T cell receptor beta chains share one sample of origin, sequenced in a study of T cell repertoires in aging, cancer and after chemotherapy (dated by TCRdb to the late 2010s). Genomic DNA extracted from peripheral blood, rather than sorted cells or RNA, was used as the source for amplification of TCR beta rearrangements. TCRdb names Illumina MiSeq as the instrument used. Multiplex touch-down PCR with a mixed TRB-A/B primer pool was used to amplify rearranged TRB sequences covering the V, D and J segments. TCRdb trimmed the raw reads at Q25, called clones with MiXCR and kept productive beta chains. Rows merge per CDR3 protein into single entries with the most common DNA and genes. The sample table holds thousands of distinct CDR3 sequences, of which approximately 25% were seen once. The ten top clones hold 2% to 3% of the sample. Sequencing was done on a sample of blood. These receptors were obtained from a human donor in good health.

The chain couples TRBV5-1 to TRBJ2-7, with TRBD2 matching over 7 bases. There are 12 residues in the CDR3. J gave up 2 bases and V 6 bases, and 2 bases lay outside the gene matches. Germline CDR1 reads SGHRS; CDR2 reads YFSETQ. This chain's CDR3 is CASNGLAYEQYF. CDR3 nucleotide sequence: TGCGCCAGCAATGGACTAGCCTACGAGCAGTACTTC.

This clonotype was seen a few times. The chain carries TRBV6-1 and TRBJ1-5; D may be TRBD1 (6 bases). Germline V gene lookup returns CDR1 MNHNS and CDR2 SASEGT. The CDR3 totals 13 residues. V was shortened by 10 bases and J by 0 bases, with 10 bases between the two germline ends. The CDR3 spells CAIRDTSNQPQHF. CDR3 nucleotides: TGTGCCATCAGGGACACTAGCAATCAGCCCCAGCATTTT.

This clonotype was observed a handful of times. The rearrangement uses TRBV4-2 and TRBJ2-7; TRBD2 matches at 8 bases. This CDR3 spans 16 amino acids. Germline CDR1 LGHNA, CDR2 YNFKEQ. V was pared by 1 base and J by 2 bases, with 7 bases of the junction left unmatched. The CDR3 DNA is TGTGCCAGCAGCCAAGTTACTAGCGGACCTACCTACGAGCAGTACTTC. Protein: CASSQVTSGPTYEQYF.

This clonotype has only a few counts. The chain uses TRBV6-2 or TRBV6-3 and TRBJ2-7; tentative D call: TRBD1 (5 bases). The CDR3 runs to 14 residues. V was pared by 0 bases and J by 5 bases, with 11 bases between. CDR1 MNHEY and CDR2 SVGEGT come from the germline V gene. The CDR3 reads CASSYSGVVNEQYF. CDR3 nucleotide sequence: TGTGCCAGCAGTTACTCAGGGGTGGTAAACGAGCAGTACTTC.

This clonotype is termed medium-sized. The V gene is TRBV6-4, the J gene TRBJ2-2, with 11 bases aligning to TRBD2. Unmatched junction bases numbered 4, after V lost 6 bases and J lost 4 bases. The CDR3 contains 15 residues. Germline values: CDR1 MRHNA, CDR2 SNTAGT. The CDR3 nucleotides read TGTGCCAGCAGCCCAACTAGCGGGAGCACCGGGGAGCTGTTTTTT. Its protein is CASSPTSGSTGELFF.

V gene TRBV11-2 combines with J gene TRBJ2-5, with D hard to call. The germline gives CDR1 SGHAT, CDR2 FQNNGV. The CDR3 is 15 residues long. V was cut by 5 bases and J by 2 bases, with 15 bases left in between. The CDR3 reads CASSPRPASQETQYF. CDR3 coding DNA: TGTGCCAGCAGCCCCCGGCCGGCTTCACAAGAGACCCAGTACTTC.

This clonotype ranks as medium-sized (0.01 to 0.1%). The J gene is TRBJ2-7, the V gene TRBV29-1; 7 positions match TRBD2. The CDR3 consists of 14 residues. Germline CDR1 reads SQVTM; CDR2 reads ANQGSEA. J gave up 2 bases and V 7 bases, and 11 bases lay outside the gene matches. CDR3 sequence: CSGWRGRTPYEQYF. The CDR3 coding sequence is TGCAGCGGATGGCGCGGGAGAACCCCCTACGAGCAGTACTTC.

This clonotype came up a few times. CDR3: CSAPTVLAVVNEQFF. The DNA for the CDR3 is TGCAGTGCCCCTACAGTGTTAGCGGTTGTCAATGAGCAGTTCTTC. The genes are TRBV20-1 and TRBJ2-1, with D perhaps TRBD2 (6 bases). Trimming removed 6 bases at V and 6 bases at J, with 21 bases between. Germline V gene lookup returns CDR1 DFQATT and CDR2 SNEGSKA (reference sequence). The CDR3 is 15 amino acids.

This clonotype was counted only a few times. The chain has TRBV27 and TRBJ2-1, with TRBD1 as a possible D gene (5 bases). This CDR3 is built from 13 residues. Germline loops: CDR1 MNHEY, CDR2 SMNVEV (reference sequence). V lost 5 bases to trimming and J lost 4 bases, with 9 bases between them. CDR3 residues: CASSRGSYNEQFF. The DNA of the CDR3 is TGTGCCAGCAGTAGGGGAAGTTACAATGAGCAGTTCTTC.

The chain has TRBV28 and TRBJ2-7; D may be TRBD2 (6 bases). The CDR3 is made up of 16 amino acids. CDR1 MDHEN and CDR2 SYDVKM come from the germline V gene. V was cut by 7 bases and J by 0 bases, with 19 bases left in between. CDR3 in amino acids: CASTSPGLALSYEQYF. DNA for the CDR3: TGTGCCAGCACCTCCCCCGGGCTAGCGCTCTCCTACGAGCAGTACTTC.

This clonotype came up a few times. The chain combines TRBV11-2 with TRBJ2-1; D is unresolved. The germline CDR1 and CDR2 sequences are SGHAT and FQNNGV. The CDR3 has 17 amino acids. The V gene lost 1 base and the J gene lost 4 bases, with 17 bases spanning the gap. The CDR3 nucleotides are TGTGCCAGCAGCTTAGGGACGATGGGCCACCCTTACAATGAGCAGTTCTTC. Its protein is CASSLGTMGHPYNEQFF.

In regard to this clonotype: A read error may explain this, as a much larger clone is one base away. The chain couples TRBV19 to TRBJ2-7; TRBD2 is a possible D gene (5 bases). V was clipped by 10 bases and J by 5 bases, with 12 bases between them. Germline CDR1 LNHDA, CDR2 SQIVND (reference sequence). This CDR3 spans 11 amino acids. The CDR3 protein is CATASGDEQYF. CDR3 bases: TGTGCCACCGCGAGCGGTGACGAGCAGTACTTC.

This clonotype was seen a few times. The rearrangement joins TRBV5-4 to TRBJ2-3; D remains ambiguous. CDR1 is SGHNT and CDR2 is YYREEE in the germline V gene (reference sequence). CDR3 length equals 12 residues. V was trimmed by 0 bases and J by 6 bases, leaving 5 bases between them. CDR3 in DNA: TGTGCCAGCAGCTTGGAAGAGGATACGCAGTATTTT. It specifies CASSLEEDTQYF.

This clonotype is medium-sized (0.01 to 0.1%). The chain recombines TRBV6-1 with TRBJ2-2; 8 positions agree with TRBD2. The CDR3 is 16 amino acids. CDR1 MNHNS and CDR2 SASEGT come from the germline V gene. J gave up 4 bases and V 4 bases, and 8 bases lay outside the gene matches. CDR3 nucleotides: TGTGCCAGCAGTGGGGGAGCGGGAGTGGGCACCGGGGAGCTGTTTTTT. Translating gives CASSGGAGVGTGELFF.

This clonotype is labeled as medium-sized (0.01 to 0.1%). The chain recombines TRBV7-2 with TRBJ1-1; D not certain. CDR3 length: 10 residues. V was pared by 5 bases and J by 7 bases, with 5 bases between. CDR1 and CDR2 (germline): SGHTA, FQGNSA. The CDR3 coding sequence is TGTGCCAGCAGCGCAAGTGAAGCTTTCTTT. The encoded protein is CASSASEAFF.

The chain uses TRBV10-3 and TRBJ2-1; D tentatively fits TRBD1 or TRBD2 (5 bases each). Per the germline V gene, CDR1 is ENHRY and CDR2 is SYGVKD. This CDR3 is built from 16 residues. With 6 bases removed from V and 9 bases from J, the gap between germline ends came to 24 bases. In DNA, the CDR3 is TGTGCCATCAGGGTTTCGGGGACCGATTTTTACGGTGAGCAGTTCTTC. This codes for CAIRVSGTDFYGEQFF.

This clonotype was counted between two and nine times. The gene calls are TRBV6-1 and TRBJ2-1; D gene unclear. The CDR3 consists of 15 residues. Per the germline V gene, CDR1 is MNHNS and CDR2 is SASEGT. The ends were cut back, 6 bases at V and 0 bases at J, with 12 bases in the middle. The CDR3 DNA reads TGTGCCAGCAGCCCAATGGAGAGCTCCTACAATGAGCAGTTCTTC. It is translated as CASSPMESSYNEQFF.

In regard to this clonotype: A much more abundant neighbour one base away suggests this may be a read error. The V and J genes are TRBV10-3 and TRBJ1-5; D perhaps matches TRBD1 (6 bases). The CDR3 length is 14 residues. In germline, CDR1 is ENHRY, CDR2 SYGVKD. The CDR3 sequence is CAISPGGPGQPKHF. CDR3 in DNA: TGTGCCATCAGTCCGGGGGGGCCGGGGCAGCCCAAGCATTTT.

The chain couples TRBV19 to TRBJ1-4; 10 bases fit TRBD1. The junction had 9 bases not matched to a gene; V was cut back by 3 bases and J by 5 bases. Germline CDR1 LNHDA, CDR2 SQIVND (reference sequence). CDR3 length: 17 residues. The CDR3 loop reads CASSIFRDRGRNEKLFF. DNA for the CDR3: TGTGCCAGTAGTATCTTTCGGGACAGGGGCCGCAATGAAAAACTGTTTTTT.

The chain links TRBV28 to TRBJ2-7, with no clear D. The CDR3 runs to 13 residues. Germline V gene data show CDR1 as MDHEN and CDR2 as SYDVKM. V shed 2 bases and J shed 2 bases, with 7 bases lying between them. CDR3 sequence: CASSLTQAYEQYF. The DNA of the CDR3 is TGTGCCAGCAGTTTAACACAAGCCTACGAGCAGTACTTC.

The rearrangement links TRBV5-1 to TRBJ2-7; 11 bases align to TRBD1. V was clipped by 0 bases and J by 4 bases; unmatched bases: 6. The CDR3 loop spans 16 amino acids. Germline assignment: CDR1 SGHRS and CDR2 YFSETQ. CDR3 nucleotides: TGCGCCAGCAGCTTGGAAGGACAGGGGGCTGTATACGAGCAGTACTTC. Its protein is CASSLEGQGAVYEQYF.

V gene TRBV5-6 combines with J gene TRBJ2-3; the match to TRBD2 covers 7 bases. The germline V gene has CDR1 SGHDT and CDR2 YYEEEE. V lost 0 bases to trimming and J lost 4 bases; unmatched junction nucleotides: 2. The CDR3 contains 14 residues. CDR3 sequence reads: CASSLGLAADTQYF. The CDR3 nucleotides read TGTGCCAGCAGCTTGGGACTAGCTGCAGATACGCAGTATTTT.

In its sample, this clonotype was seen a few times. V usage is TRBV2 and J usage is TRBJ1-6; D is ambiguous. Germline V lookup: CDR1 SNHLY, CDR2 FYNNEI. The CDR3 sequence is 15 residues long. Trimming took off 4 bases at V and 1 base at J, with 8 bases between the two ends. Here the CDR3 reads CASSVWASYNSPLHF. For the CDR3, the DNA is TGTGCCAGCAGTGTGTGGGCTTCCTATAATTCACCCCTCCACTTT.

The CDR3 here is CASTPDGKVEFF. In DNA, the CDR3 is TGTGCCAGTACTCCAGACGGGAAAGTGGAGTTCTTC. This sequence joins TRBV19 and TRBJ2-1; D is perhaps TRBD2 (5 bases). The germline CDR1 and CDR2 sequences are LNHDA and SQIVND (reference sequence). V lost 7 bases and J 14 bases, leaving 18 bases between the germline ends. The CDR3 sequence is 12 residues long.

To note about this clonotype: A much more abundant neighbour one base away suggests this may be a read error. The V gene is TRBV27, the J gene TRBJ2-7; no definite D call. Germline loops: CDR1 MNHEY, CDR2 SMNVEV (reference sequence). The CDR3 is 13 residues long. V shed 2 bases and J shed 5 bases, with 10 bases lying between them. For the CDR3, the DNA is TGTGCCAGCAGTTTAGACGGATTCCACGAGCAGTACTTC. This gives the protein CASSLDGFHEQYF.

Note on this clonotype: A read error may explain this, as a much larger clone is one base away. J is TRBJ2-7 and V is TRBV20-1; the D is unclear. Between the trimmed V and J ends, which lost 3 bases and 3 bases, there was a span of 18 bases. The CDR3 is 15 amino acids. Germline values: CDR1 DFQATT, CDR2 SNEGSKA (reference sequence). The CDR3 nucleotides are TGCAGTGCTAGCCCGACGGCAGGCATTATCTACGAGCAGTACTTC. It codes for CSASPTAGIIYEQYF.

As regards this clonotype: A much larger clone sits a single nucleotide away, making a read error possible. In this CDR3 the conserved last residue, phenylalanine or tryptophan, is missing, so a read error is likely. The rearrangement links TRBV19 to TRBJ2-1; D gene ambiguous. V lost 4 bases and J 8 bases, leaving 12 bases between the germline ends. The CDR3 runs to 13 residues. CDR1 is LNHDA and CDR2 is SQIVND in the germline V gene (reference sequence). CDR3 in DNA: TGTGCCAGTAGTACTCCCCGGACGGATGAGCAGTTCTTA. Its translation: CASSTPRTDEQFL.

The chain uses TRBV28 and TRBJ2-1; D gene unclear. The germline V and J ends were trimmed by 3 bases and 15 bases, with 3 bases remaining between them. The CDR3 is 8 amino acids. CDR1 is MDHEN and CDR2 is SYDVKM in the germline V gene. The CDR3 DNA sequence: TGTGCCAGCAGTTTGGCGTTCTTC. Protein: CASSLAFF.